This entry is about one T cell receptor (beta chain). The CDR3 loop spans 14 amino acids. V trimming: 8 bases; J trimming: 5 bases; junction bases outside the gene matches: 9. CDR1 and CDR2 from the germline V gene are MNHNS and SASEGT. The data were taken from a study of long-term antiretroviral therapy in people with HIV. Researchers report immunoSEQ v3.0 was run at survey level. TCRdb keeps only in-frame clones here, not all; method: immunoSEQ multiplex PCR. Among approximately 35,000 clones, about 93% were seen once, and the ten largest hold 3.6%. This sequence originates from a woman between 50 and 59 years old with HIV. The sample in question was unsorted PBMCs, obtained 4.1 years after starting antiretroviral therapy. J is TRBJ2-5 and V is TRBV6-1, with TRBD2 matching over 9 bases. In nucleotides, the CDR3 is TGTGCCAGCCCGAGGGAGCGGGGGGTTGAGACCCAGTACTTC. It is translated as CASPRERGVETQYF.